The source of this TCR beta chain is a study of CD8+CD57+ T cells in acquired aplastic anemia. Across the whole study: Quantities of DNA derived from sorted CD4+ and CD8+ cells averaged 3.2 ug.

This clonotype was seen repeatedly, ten times or more. As yet, its antigen is unknown. Selection for sequencing was limited to patients who had shown CD8+CD57+ cell expansion by flow cytometry. Patient blood was sampled before any therapy had been received. Whole-study findings and limits: Patients and controls had CD8+ Simpson's diversity values that were not significantly distinct. In common between the patients and the controls were around 30 CD8+ CDR3 sequences.

Researchers used genomic DNA as the template to profile TCR beta VDJ and CDR3. TCRdb passed the reads through MiXCR, listing each CDR3 protein once. The table includes roughly 280,000 distinct CDR3 sequences, 50% to 65% detected once. The sample was sorted CD4+, CD8+, or CD8+CD57+ T cells (not recorded which) from PBMCs. The clonotype originates from a human donor with aplastic anemia.

CDR3 DNA: TGCGCCAGCAGCTTGGCTTCCGGTACCTACGAGCAGTACTTC. Amino acids: CASSLASGTYEQYF. The V gene is TRBV5-1, the J gene TRBJ2-7, with D unclear. The CDR3 loop spans 14 amino acids. Germline V lookup: CDR1 SGHRS, CDR2 YFSETQ. V lost 0 bases to trimming and J lost 2 bases, with 9 bases between them.